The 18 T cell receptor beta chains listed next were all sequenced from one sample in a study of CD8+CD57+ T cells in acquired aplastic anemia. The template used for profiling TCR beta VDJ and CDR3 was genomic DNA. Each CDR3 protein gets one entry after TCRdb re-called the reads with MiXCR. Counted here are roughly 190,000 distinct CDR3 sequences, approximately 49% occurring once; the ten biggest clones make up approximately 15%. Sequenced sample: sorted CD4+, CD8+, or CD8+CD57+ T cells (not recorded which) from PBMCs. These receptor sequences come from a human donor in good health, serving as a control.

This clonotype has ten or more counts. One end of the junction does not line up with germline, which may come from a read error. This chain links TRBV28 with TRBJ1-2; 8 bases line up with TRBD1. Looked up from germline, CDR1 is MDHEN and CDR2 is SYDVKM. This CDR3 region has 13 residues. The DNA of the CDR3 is TGTGCCAGCAGCACCCACCTTGGACAGGGCTCGAACTTC. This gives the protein CASSTHLGQGSNF.

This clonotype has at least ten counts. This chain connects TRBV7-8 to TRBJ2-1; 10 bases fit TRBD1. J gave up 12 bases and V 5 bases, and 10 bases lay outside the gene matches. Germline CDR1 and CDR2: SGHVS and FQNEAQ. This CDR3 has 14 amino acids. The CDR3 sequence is CASSVDRDRGAQFF. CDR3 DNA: TGTGCCAGCAGCGTAGACCGGGACAGGGGTGCGCAGTTCTTC. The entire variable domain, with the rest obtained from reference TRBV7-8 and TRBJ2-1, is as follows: GAGVSQSPRYKVAKRGQDVALRCDPISGHVSLFWYQQALGQGPEFLTYFQNEAQLDKSGLPSDRFFAERPEGSVSTLKIQRTQQEDSAVYLCASSVDRDRGAQFFGPGTRLTVL.

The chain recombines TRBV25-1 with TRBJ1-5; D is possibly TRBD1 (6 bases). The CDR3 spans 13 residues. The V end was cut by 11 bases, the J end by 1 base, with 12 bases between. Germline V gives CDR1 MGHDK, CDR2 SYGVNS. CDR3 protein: CAEGGASNQPQHF. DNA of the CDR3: TGTGCCGAGGGGGGGGCGAGCAATCAGCCCCAGCATTTT.

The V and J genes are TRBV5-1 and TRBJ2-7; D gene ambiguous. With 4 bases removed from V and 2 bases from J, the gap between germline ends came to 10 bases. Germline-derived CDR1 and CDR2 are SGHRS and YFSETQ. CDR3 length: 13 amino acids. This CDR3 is CASSPRQAYEQYF. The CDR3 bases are TGCGCCAGCAGCCCGCGGCAGGCCTACGAGCAGTACTTC.

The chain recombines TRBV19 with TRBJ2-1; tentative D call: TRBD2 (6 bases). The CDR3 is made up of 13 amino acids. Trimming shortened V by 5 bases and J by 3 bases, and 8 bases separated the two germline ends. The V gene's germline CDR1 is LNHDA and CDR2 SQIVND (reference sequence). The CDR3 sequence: CASSRGNYNEQFF. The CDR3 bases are TGTGCCAGTAGTCGGGGGAACTACAATGAGCAGTTCTTC.

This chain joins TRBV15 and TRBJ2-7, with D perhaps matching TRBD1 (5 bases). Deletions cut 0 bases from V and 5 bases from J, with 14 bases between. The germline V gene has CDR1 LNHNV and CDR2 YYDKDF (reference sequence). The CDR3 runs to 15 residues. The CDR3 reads CATSRDGARNHEQYF. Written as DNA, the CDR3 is TGTGCCACCAGCAGAGATGGGGCTAGGAACCACGAGCAGTACTTC.

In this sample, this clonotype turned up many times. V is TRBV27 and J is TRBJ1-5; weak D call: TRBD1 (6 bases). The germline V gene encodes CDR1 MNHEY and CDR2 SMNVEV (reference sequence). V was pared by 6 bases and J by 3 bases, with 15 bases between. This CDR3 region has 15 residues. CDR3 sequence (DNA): TGTGCCAGCAGGGACCAGGGGTTTCCCAATCAGCCCCAGCATTTT. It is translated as CASRDQGFPNQPQHF.

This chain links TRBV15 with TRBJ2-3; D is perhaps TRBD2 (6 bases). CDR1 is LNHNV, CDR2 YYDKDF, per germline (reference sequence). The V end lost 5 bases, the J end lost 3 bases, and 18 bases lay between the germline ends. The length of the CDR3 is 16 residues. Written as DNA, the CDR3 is TGTGCCACCAGCTACTGGGCCGAGGAGGGAACAGATACGCAGTATTTT. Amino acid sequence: CATSYWAEEGTDTQYF.

The CDR3 sequence: CASSFQRGAGSTDTQYF. CDR3 nucleotide sequence: TGTGCCAGCAGCTTCCAGCGGGGGGCCGGAAGCACAGATACGCAGTATTTT. The rearrangement links TRBV4-2 to TRBJ2-3; TRBD2 agrees at 9 bases. The CDR3 runs 17 residues. Per the germline V gene, CDR1 is LGHNA and CDR2 is YNFKEQ. V gave up 5 bases and J gave up 0 bases; unmatched junction bases: 9.

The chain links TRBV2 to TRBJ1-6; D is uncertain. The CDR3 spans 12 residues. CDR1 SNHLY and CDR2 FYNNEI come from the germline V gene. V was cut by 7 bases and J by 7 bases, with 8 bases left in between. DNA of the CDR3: TGTGCCAGCAACGGTCAGAATTCACCCCTCCACTTT. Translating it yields CASNGQNSPLHF.

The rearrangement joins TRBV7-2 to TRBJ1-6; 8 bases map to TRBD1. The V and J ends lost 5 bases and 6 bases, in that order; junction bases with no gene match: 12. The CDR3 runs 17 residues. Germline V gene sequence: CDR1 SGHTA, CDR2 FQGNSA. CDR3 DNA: TGTGCCAGCAGCCGGGAACCAGGGGGCACCTTTAATTCACCCCTCCACTTT. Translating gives CASSREPGGTFNSPLHF.

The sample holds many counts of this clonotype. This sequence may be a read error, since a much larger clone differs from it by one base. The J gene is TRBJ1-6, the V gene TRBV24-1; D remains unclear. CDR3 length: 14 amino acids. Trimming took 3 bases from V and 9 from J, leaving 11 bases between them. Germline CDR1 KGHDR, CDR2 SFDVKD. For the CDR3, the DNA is TGTGCCACCAGTGATGGTTTAGAGGGTTCACCCCTCCACTTT. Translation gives CATSDGLEGSPLHF.

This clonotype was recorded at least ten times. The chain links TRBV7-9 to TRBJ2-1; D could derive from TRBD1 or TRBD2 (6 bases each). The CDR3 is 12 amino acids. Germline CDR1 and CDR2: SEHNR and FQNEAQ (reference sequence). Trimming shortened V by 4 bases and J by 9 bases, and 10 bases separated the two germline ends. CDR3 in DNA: TGTGCCAGCAGCTCCCGGGGGCTTGAGCAGTTCTTC. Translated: CASSSRGLEQFF.

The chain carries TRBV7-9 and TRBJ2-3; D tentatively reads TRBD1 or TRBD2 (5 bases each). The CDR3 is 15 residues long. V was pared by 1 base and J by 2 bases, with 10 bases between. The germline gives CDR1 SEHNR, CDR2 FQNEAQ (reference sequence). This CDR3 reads CASSLVGRVTDTQYF. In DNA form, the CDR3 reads TGTGCCAGCAGCTTAGTGGGGCGGGTCACAGATACGCAGTATTTT.

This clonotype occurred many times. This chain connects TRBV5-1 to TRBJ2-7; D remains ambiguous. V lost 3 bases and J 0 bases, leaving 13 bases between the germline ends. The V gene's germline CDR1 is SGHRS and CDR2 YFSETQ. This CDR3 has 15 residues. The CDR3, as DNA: TGCGCCAGCAGCTCGGCGAACGAATCCTCCTACGAGCAGTACTTC. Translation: CASSSANESSYEQYF.

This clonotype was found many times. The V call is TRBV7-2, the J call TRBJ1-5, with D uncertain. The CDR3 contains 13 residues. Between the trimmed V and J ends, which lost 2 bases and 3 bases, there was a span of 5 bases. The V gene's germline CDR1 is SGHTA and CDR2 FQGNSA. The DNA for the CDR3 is TGTGCCAGCAGCTTAATGGCCAATCAGCCCCAGCATTTT. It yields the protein CASSLMANQPQHF.

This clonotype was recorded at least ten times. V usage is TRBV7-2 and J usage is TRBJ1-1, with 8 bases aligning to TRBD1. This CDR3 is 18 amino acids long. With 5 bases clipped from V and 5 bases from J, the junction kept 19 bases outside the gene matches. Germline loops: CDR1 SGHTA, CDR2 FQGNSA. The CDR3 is CASSLSPWTGRGATEAFF. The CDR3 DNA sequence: TGTGCCAGCAGCCTAAGCCCCTGGACAGGGAGGGGGGCAACTGAAGCTTTCTTT.

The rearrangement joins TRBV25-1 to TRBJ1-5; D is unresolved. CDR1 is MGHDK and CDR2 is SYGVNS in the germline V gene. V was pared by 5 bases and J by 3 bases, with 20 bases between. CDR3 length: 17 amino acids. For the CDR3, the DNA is TGTGCCAGCAGTAGTGCGAGCGTGGACCCGAACAATCAGCCCCAGCATTTT. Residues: CASSSASVDPNNQPQHF. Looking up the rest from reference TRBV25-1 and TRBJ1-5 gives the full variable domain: EADIYQTPRYLVIGTGKKITLECSQTMGHDKMYWYQQDPGMELHLIHYSYGVNSTEKGDLSSESTVSRIRTEHFPLTLESARPSHTSQYLCASSSASVDPNNQPQHFGDGTRLSIL.